This TCR beta chain was documented in a study of shared clonotypes between healthy human individuals. The CDR3 extends over 14 amino acids. Deletions cut 7 bases from V and 0 bases from J, with 13 bases between. Sequenced by immunoSEQ multiplex PCR; TCRdb stores in-frame clones only, minus some. Here the sample spans fewer than 400,000 clones, over 65% being singletons. This TCR was recovered from a man aged 30-40 years in good health. Sequencing was done on a sample of memory CD4+ T cells sorted from blood. Subset noted: CD45RA-negative fraction. The gene calls are TRBV5-7 and TRBJ1-1, with a weak D call TRBD1 (5 bases). TRBV5-7 is annotated as an ORF whose role is uncertain. The CDR3 spells CASGRQMLNTEAFF. The CDR3 coding sequence is TGTGCCAGCGGCCGACAGATGCTGAACACTGAAGCTTTCTTT.